The 20 T cell receptor beta chains listed next were all sequenced from one sample in a study of blood T cell repertoires in COVID-19. Measured with immunoSEQ multiplex PCR; TCRdb has only the in-frame clones, and not every one. Here the sample spans some 120,000 clones, around 83% being singletons. The sequenced sample consisted of peripheral blood. The receptor set was obtained from a man aged 35 to 55 with acute or convalescent COVID-19.

The J gene is TRBJ1-3, the V gene TRBV9, with D unresolved. The CDR3 extends over 14 amino acids. Germline V gene sequence: CDR1 SGDLS, CDR2 YYNGEE. V lost 2 bases and J 4 bases, leaving 10 bases between the germline ends. CDR3 in amino acids: CASSVRSNGNTIYF. The CDR3 DNA reads as TGTGCCAGCAGCGTGCGGTCGAACGGAAACACCATATATTTT. The entire variable domain, with the rest obtained from reference TRBV9 and TRBJ1-3, is as follows: DSGVTQTPKHLITATGQRVTLRCSPRSGDLSVYWYQQSLDQGLQFLIQYYNGEERAKGNILERFSAQQFPDLHSELNLSSLELGDSALYFCASSVRSNGNTIYFGEGSWLTVV.

This clone was recorded a few times. The CDR3 sequence is CASSSLPDRAYGYTF. Written as DNA, the CDR3 is TGTGCCAGCAGTTCCTTACCCGACAGAGCCTATGGCTACACCTTC. The chain has TRBV6-5 and TRBJ1-2; D perhaps matches TRBD1 (5 bases). The V and J ends lost 4 bases and 4 bases respectively, with 16 bases between them. The CDR3 runs 15 residues. The germline V gene has CDR1 MNHEY and CDR2 SVGAGI.

This clone was found once. The chain has TRBV6-5 and TRBJ1-1; D possibly corresponds to TRBD1 (6 bases). Germline V gives CDR1 MNHEY, CDR2 SVGAGI. The CDR3 consists of 15 residues. The V and J ends lost 4 bases and 0 bases respectively, with 12 bases between them. The CDR3 bases are TGTGCCAGCAGTTCAAGACAGGCCTTGAACACTGAAGCTTTCTTT. It specifies CASSSRQALNTEAFF.

CDR3 residues: CASRSLQGQGSEKLFF. CDR3 nucleotides: TGTGCCAGCCGGTCTTTGCAGGGACAGGGGAGTGAAAAACTGTTTTTT. The chain carries TRBV2 and TRBJ1-4; 10 bases are shared with TRBD1. CDR1 is SNHLY and CDR2 is FYNNEI in the germline V gene. This CDR3 region has 16 residues. V lost 8 bases and J lost 7; bases outside the gene matches: 13.

The gene calls are TRBV7-8 and TRBJ2-7; tentative D call: TRBD1 (6 bases). Germline lookup yields CDR1 SGHVS and CDR2 FQNEAQ. Trimming pared 4 bases from V and 6 bases from J, leaving 16 bases between. The CDR3 runs 14 residues. The CDR3 region has the DNA TGTGCCAGCAGCTGGGACATTAGTCCCTCCGAGCAGTACTTC. It encodes CASSWDISPSEQYF.

The rearrangement uses TRBV28 and TRBJ1-4; 9 bases agree with TRBD1. The V and J ends lost 5 bases and 3 bases, in that order; junction bases with no gene match: 10. The CDR3 is 17 residues long. The germline V gene encodes CDR1 MDHEN and CDR2 SYDVKM. CDR3: CASSPPGQGGSNEKLFF. CDR3 coding DNA: TGTGCCAGCAGTCCTCCGGGACAGGGTGGCTCTAATGAAAAACTGTTTTTT.

The chain links TRBV6-1 to TRBJ2-7; D might be TRBD1 (5 bases). The germline V gene encodes CDR1 MNHNS and CDR2 SASEGT. This CDR3 region has 15 residues. With 2 bases removed from V and 3 bases from J, the gap between germline ends came to 14 bases. The CDR3 loop is CASSEQPGRFYEQYF. DNA of the CDR3: TGTGCCAGCAGTGAACAGCCAGGGCGTTTCTACGAGCAGTACTTC.

The chain is built from TRBV14 and TRBJ2-7; 7 positions agree with TRBD2. Germline V gene sequence: CDR1 SGHDN, CDR2 FVKESK. The V and J ends lost 1 base and 5 bases, in that order; junction bases with no gene match: 2. The CDR3 is 13 residues long. CDR3 region: CASSQVGRDEQYF. In nucleotides, the CDR3 is TGTGCCAGCAGCCAAGTGGGGAGGGACGAGCAGTACTTC.

V gene TRBV28 combines with J gene TRBJ1-5, with D perhaps TRBD1 (6 bases). CDR1 and CDR2 (germline): MDHEN, SYDVKM. The CDR3 is 15 amino acids. Between the trimmed V and J ends, which lost 7 bases and 4 bases, there was a span of 17 bases. CDR3 residues: CASTLLPRGNQPQHF. The CDR3, as DNA: TGTGCCAGCACCCTCCTCCCCAGGGGTAATCAGCCCCAGCATTTT.

The V gene is TRBV15, the J gene TRBJ2-7; 10 positions agree with TRBD1. Looked up from germline, CDR1 is LNHNV and CDR2 is YYDKDF (reference sequence). The CDR3 is 16 amino acids. V was clipped by 2 bases and J by 6 bases; unmatched bases: 10. The DNA of the CDR3 is TGTGCCACCAGCAGAACCGACAGGGGGCGACCTGGCGAGCAGTACTTC. Its protein is CATSRTDRGRPGEQYF.

The chain recombines TRBV6-5 with TRBJ1-2; 10 positions agree with TRBD1. Trimming cost V 6 bases and J 9 bases; bases outside gene matches: 10. CDR1 is MNHEY, CDR2 SVGAGI, per germline. The CDR3 is 14 residues long. CDR3 loop: CASSLDRGGRSYTF. CDR3 coding DNA: TGTGCCAGCAGCCTGGACAGGGGGGGCCGGAGCTACACCTTC.

Here the CDR3 DNA reads TGTGCCAGCAGCTCCCCTCAGACTAGCGGGAAGGATACGCAGTATTTT. It codes for CASSSPQTSGKDTQYF. The V and J genes are TRBV7-8 and TRBJ2-3; 11 bases fit TRBD2. The J segment lost 6 bases and the V segment lost 4 bases, leaving 9 bases of the junction unmatched. Germline assignment: CDR1 SGHVS and CDR2 FQNEAQ. CDR3 length: 16 amino acids.

The gene calls are TRBV18 and TRBJ2-2; 8 positions match TRBD1. Germline CDR1 is KGHSH and CDR2 is LQKENI. The V and J ends lost 2 bases and 4 bases, in that order; junction bases with no gene match: 0. This CDR3 spans 14 amino acids. For the CDR3, the DNA is TGTGCCAGCTCACCAACAGGGGGCACCGGGGAGCTGTTTTTT. Translation: CASSPTGGTGELFF.

This clone was recorded only once. The J gene is TRBJ2-6, the V gene TRBV5-6; tentative D call: TRBD2 (7 bases). The CDR3 length is 17 residues. The V gene's germline CDR1 is SGHDT and CDR2 YYEEEE. The ends were cut back, 4 bases at V and 0 bases at J, with 14 bases in the middle. The CDR3 DNA sequence: TGTGCCAGCAGCCCCCGGGGGGCTCCCTCTGGGGCCAACGTCCTGACTTTC. This gives the protein CASSPRGAPSGANVLTF.

The chain combines TRBV5-1 with TRBJ2-2; possible D gene TRBD2, 5 bases. CDR3 length equals 17 residues. Trimming took off 0 bases at V and 0 bases at J, with 12 bases between the two ends. Germline V gene data show CDR1 as SGHRS and CDR2 as YFSETQ. The chain's CDR3 is CASSLVVGIANTGELFF. The CDR3 DNA is TGCGCCAGCAGCTTGGTCGTCGGGATCGCGAACACCGGGGAGCTGTTTTTT.

The chain carries TRBV25-1 and TRBJ2-5; 10 nucleotides line up with TRBD1. CDR1 is MGHDK, CDR2 SYGVNS, per germline. The CDR3 is 14 amino acids. J lost 5 bases, V lost 6 bases, and 6 bases had no gene match. The CDR3 here is CASSRTGGEETQYF. In DNA form, the CDR3 reads TGTGCCAGCAGCAGGACAGGGGGGGAGGAGACCCAGTACTTC.

The count of this clone is one. The gene calls are TRBV5-1 and TRBJ2-1, with TRBD1 matching over 7 bases. The CDR3 runs 17 residues. Germline V gene lookup returns CDR1 SGHRS and CDR2 YFSETQ. V was clipped by 4 bases and J by 8 bases; unmatched bases: 18. The CDR3 spells CASSTGTANRNFDEQFF. The CDR3 DNA follows: TGCGCCAGCAGCACCGGGACAGCGAACCGAAATTTTGATGAGCAGTTCTTC.

This chain joins TRBV4-2 and TRBJ2-7, with D perhaps TRBD2 (6 bases). Germline CDR1 reads LGHNA; CDR2 reads YNFKEQ. Trimming took off 0 bases at V and 3 bases at J, with 9 bases between the two ends. The CDR3 covers 14 residues. CDR3 protein: CASSQEGRDYEQYF. DNA of the CDR3: TGTGCCAGCAGCCAAGAAGGGCGGGACTACGAGCAGTACTTC.

The chain joins TRBV21-1 to TRBJ2-5; TRBD2 reflects the table's D call only, with no check against the DNA. TRBV21-1 is labeled a pseudogene. CDR3 length: 14 amino acids. The CDR3 region has the DNA TGTGCCACCTTGGGAATAGCGCGGGTTGGGACCCAGTACTTC. As protein: CATLGIARVGTQYF.

The chain employs TRBV29-1 and TRBJ1-2; a weak D match, TRBD1 (5 bases). V lost 4 bases and J lost 7, with 13 bases in between. From germline, CDR1 is SQVTM and CDR2 ANQGSEA. The CDR3 has 12 residues. CDR3 nucleotides: TGCAGCGTTGTGTCCTCCGGGGGTGGCTACACCTTC. It specifies CSVVSSGGGYTF.